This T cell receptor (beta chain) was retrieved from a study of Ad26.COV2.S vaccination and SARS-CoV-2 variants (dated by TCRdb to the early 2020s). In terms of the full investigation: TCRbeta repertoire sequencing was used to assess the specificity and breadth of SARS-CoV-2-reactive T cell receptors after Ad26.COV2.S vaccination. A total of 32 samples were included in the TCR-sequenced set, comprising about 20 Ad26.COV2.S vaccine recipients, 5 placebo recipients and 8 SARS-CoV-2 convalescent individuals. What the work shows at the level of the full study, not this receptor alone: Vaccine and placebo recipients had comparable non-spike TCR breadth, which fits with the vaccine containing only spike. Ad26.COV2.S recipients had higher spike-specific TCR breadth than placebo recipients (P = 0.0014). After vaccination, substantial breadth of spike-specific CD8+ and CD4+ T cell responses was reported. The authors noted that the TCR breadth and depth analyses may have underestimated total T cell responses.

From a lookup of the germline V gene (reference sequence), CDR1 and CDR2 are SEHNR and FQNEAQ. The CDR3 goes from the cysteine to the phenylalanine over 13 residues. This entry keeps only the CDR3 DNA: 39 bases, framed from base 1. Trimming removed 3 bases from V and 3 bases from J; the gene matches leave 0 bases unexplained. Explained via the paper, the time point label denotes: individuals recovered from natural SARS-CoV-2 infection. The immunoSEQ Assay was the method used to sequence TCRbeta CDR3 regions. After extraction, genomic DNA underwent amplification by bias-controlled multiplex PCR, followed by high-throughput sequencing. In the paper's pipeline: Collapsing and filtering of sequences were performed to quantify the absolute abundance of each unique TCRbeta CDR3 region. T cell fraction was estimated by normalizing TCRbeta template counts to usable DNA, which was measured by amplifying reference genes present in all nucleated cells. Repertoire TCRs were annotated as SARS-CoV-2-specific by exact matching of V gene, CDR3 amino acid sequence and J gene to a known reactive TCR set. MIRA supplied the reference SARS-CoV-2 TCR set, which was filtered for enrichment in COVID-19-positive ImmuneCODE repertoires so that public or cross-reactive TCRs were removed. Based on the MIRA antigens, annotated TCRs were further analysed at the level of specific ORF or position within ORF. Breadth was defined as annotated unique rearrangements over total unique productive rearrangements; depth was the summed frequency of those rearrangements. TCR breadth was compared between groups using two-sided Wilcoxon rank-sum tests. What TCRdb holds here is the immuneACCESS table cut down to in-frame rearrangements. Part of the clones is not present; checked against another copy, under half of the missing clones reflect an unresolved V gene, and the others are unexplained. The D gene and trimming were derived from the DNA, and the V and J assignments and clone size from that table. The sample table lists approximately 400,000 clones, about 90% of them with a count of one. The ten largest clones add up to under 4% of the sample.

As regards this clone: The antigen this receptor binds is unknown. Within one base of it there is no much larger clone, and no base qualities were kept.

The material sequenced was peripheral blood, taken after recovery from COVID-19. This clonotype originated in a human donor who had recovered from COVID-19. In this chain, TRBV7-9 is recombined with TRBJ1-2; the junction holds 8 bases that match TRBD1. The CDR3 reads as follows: CASSLTGDYGYTF. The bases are TGTGCCAGCAGCTTGACAGGGGACTATGGCTACACCTTC.